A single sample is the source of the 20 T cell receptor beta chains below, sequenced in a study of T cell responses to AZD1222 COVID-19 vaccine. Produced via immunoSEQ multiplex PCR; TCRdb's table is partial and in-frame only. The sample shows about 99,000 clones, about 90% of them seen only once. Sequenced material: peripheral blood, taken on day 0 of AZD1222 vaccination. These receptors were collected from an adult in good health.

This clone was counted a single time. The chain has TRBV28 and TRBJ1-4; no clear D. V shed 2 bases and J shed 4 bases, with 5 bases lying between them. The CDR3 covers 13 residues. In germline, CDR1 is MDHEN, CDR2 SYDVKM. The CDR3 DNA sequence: TGTGCCAGCAGTTTAGTGGATAATGAAAAACTGTTTTTT. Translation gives CASSLVDNEKLFF.

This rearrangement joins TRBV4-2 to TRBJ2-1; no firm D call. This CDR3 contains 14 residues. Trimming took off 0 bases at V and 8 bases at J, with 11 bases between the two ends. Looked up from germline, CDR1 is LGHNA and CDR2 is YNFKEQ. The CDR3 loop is CASSQDLPGDEQFF. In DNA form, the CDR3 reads TGTGCCAGCAGCCAAGATCTTCCTGGGGATGAGCAGTTCTTC.

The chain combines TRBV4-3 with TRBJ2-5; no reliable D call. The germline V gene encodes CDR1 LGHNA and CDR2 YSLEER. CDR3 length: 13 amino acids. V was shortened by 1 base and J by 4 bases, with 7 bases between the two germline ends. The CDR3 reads CASSQGHGETQYF. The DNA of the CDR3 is TGCGCCAGCAGCCAAGGTCATGGAGAGACCCAGTACTTC.

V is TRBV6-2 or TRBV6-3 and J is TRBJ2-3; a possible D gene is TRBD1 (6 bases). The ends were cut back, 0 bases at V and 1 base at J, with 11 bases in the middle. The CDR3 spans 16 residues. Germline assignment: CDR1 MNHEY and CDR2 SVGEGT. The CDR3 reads CASSYSINRGTDTQYF. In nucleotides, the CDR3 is TGTGCCAGCAGTTACTCGATCAACAGGGGCACAGATACGCAGTATTTT.

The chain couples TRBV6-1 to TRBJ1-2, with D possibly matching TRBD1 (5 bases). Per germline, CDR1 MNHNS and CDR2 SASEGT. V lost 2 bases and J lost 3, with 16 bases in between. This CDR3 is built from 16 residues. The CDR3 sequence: CASSETLGAGYYGYTF. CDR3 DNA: TGTGCCAGCAGTGAAACCCTCGGGGCAGGCTACTATGGCTACACCTTC.

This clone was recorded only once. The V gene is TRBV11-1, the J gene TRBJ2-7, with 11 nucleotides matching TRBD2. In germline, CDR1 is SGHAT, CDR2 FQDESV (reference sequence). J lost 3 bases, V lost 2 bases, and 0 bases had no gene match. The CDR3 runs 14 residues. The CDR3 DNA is TGTGCCAGCAGCTTAACTAGCGGGGGCTACGAGCAGTACTTC. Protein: CASSLTSGGYEQYF. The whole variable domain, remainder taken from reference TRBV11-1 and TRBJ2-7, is EAEVAQSPRYKITEKSQAVAFWCDPISGHATLYWYRQILGQGPELLVQFQDESVVDDSQLPKDRFSAERLKGVDSTLKIQPAELGDSAMYLCASSLTSGGYEQYFGPGTRLTVT.

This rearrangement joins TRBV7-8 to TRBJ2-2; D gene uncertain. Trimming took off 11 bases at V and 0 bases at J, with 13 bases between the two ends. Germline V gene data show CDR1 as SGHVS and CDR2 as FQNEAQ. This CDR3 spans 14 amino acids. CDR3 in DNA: TGTGCCCTAAAGGCAGGCCCGAACACCGGGGAGCTGTTTTTT. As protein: CALKAGPNTGELFF.

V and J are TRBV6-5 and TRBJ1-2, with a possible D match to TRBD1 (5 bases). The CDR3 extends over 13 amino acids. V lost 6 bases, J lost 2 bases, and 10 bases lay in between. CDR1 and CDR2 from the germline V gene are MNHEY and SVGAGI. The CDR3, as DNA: TGTGCCAGCAGCGTACGGGACAACTATGGCTACACCTTC. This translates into CASSVRDNYGYTF.

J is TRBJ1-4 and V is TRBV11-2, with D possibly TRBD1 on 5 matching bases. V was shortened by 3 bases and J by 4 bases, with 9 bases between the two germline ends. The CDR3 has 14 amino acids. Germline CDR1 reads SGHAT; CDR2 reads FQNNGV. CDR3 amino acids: CASSLTDSNEKLFF. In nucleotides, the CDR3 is TGTGCCAGCAGCTTGACCGACAGTAATGAAAAACTGTTTTTT.

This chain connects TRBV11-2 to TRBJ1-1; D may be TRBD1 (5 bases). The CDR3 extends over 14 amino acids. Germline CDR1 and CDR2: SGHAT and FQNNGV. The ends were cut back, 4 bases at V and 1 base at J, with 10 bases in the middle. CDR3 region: CASSSQVSNTEAFF. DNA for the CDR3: TGTGCCAGCAGCTCACAGGTATCGAACACTGAAGCTTTCTTT.

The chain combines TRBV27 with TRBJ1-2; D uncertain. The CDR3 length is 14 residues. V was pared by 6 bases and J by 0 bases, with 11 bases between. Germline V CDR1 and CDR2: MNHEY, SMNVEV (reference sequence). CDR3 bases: TGTGCCAGCAGCCCGATGAGCTCTAACTATGGCTACACCTTC. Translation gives CASSPMSSNYGYTF.

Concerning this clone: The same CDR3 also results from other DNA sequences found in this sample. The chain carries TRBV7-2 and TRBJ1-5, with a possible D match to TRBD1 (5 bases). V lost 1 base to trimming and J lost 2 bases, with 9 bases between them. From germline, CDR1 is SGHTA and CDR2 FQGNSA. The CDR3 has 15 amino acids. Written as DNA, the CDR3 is TGTGCCAGCAGCTTAGTTGGGGCAGGCAATCAGCCCCAGCATTTT. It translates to CASSLVGAGNQPQHF. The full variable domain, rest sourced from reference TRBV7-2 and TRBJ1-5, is GAGVSQSPSNKVTEKGKDVELRCDPISGHTALYWYRQSLGQGLEFLIYFQGNSAPDKSGLPSDRFSAERTGGSVSTLTIQRTQQEDSAVYLCASSLVGAGNQPQHFGDGTRLSIL.

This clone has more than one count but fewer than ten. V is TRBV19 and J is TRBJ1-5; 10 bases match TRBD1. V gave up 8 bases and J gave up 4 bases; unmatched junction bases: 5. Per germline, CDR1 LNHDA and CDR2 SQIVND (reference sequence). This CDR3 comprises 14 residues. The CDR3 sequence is CASGGTGVNQPQHF. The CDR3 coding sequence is TGTGCCAGTGGGGGGACAGGGGTAAATCAGCCCCAGCATTTT.

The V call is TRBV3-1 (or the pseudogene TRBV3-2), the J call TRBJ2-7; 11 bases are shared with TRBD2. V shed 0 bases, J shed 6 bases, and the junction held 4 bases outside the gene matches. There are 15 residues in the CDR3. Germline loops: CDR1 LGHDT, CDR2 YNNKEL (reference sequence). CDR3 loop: CASSQDLAGGREQYF. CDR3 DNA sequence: TGTGCCAGCAGCCAAGATCTAGCGGGAGGCCGCGAGCAGTACTTC.

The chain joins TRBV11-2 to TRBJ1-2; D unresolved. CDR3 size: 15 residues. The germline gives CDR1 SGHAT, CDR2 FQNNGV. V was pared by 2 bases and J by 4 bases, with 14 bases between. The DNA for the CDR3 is TGTGCCAGCAGCTTAAGGCCGGTGGGGAGCTATGGCTACACCTTC. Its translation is CASSLRPVGSYGYTF.

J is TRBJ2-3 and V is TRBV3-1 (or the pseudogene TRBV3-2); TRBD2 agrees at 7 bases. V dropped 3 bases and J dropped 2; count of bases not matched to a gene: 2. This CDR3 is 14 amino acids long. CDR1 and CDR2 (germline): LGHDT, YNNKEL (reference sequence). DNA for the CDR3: TGTGCCAGCAGCCAGAGACTAGCCACAGATACGCAGTATTTT. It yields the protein CASSQRLATDTQYF.

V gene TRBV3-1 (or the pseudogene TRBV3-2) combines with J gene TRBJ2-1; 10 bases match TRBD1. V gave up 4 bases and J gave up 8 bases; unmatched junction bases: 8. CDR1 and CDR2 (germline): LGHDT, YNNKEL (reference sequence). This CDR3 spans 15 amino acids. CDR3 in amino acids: CASSRPGTGVDEQFF. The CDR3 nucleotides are TGTGCCAGCAGCCGGCCGGGGACAGGGGTCGATGAGCAGTTCTTC.

The CDR3 spells CASTMGQNYGYTF. The CDR3 DNA sequence: TGTGCCAGCACCATGGGACAGAACTATGGCTACACCTTC. V is TRBV6-5 and J is TRBJ1-2, with TRBD1 matching 7 bases. This CDR3 region has 13 residues. Germline CDR1 reads MNHEY; CDR2 reads SVGAGI. Trimming at V came to 7 bases and at J to 2 bases, leaving 4 bases not matched to a gene.

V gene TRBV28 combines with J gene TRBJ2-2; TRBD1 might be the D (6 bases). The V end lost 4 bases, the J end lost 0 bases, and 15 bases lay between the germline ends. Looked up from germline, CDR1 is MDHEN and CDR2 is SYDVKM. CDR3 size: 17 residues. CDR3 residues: CASSSLAKGANTGELFF. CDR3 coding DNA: TGTGCCAGCAGTTCTCTCGCTAAGGGGGCGAACACCGGGGAGCTGTTTTTT.

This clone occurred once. CDR3 region: CASSMDRVSNQPQHF. The CDR3 region has the DNA TGTGCCAGTAGTATGGACAGGGTTAGCAATCAGCCCCAGCATTTT. J is TRBJ1-5 and V is TRBV19, with 8 positions matching TRBD1. This CDR3 is 15 amino acids long. Germline CDR1 LNHDA, CDR2 SQIVND (reference sequence). V shed 3 bases, J shed 0 bases, and the junction held 1 base outside the gene matches.